This note documents a single TCR beta chain sequence. Its antigen is not known. This entry belongs to a study of beta chain features in type 1 diabetes. Study-level information: All samples combined gave 90 million to 130 million sorted cells for examination.

All of the isolated RNA was reverse transcribed, so expressed TCRB transcripts were sequenced. Profiling relied on immunoSEQ multiplex PCR, and the TCRdb table lists in-frame clones only, not all of them. The sample yields 150,000 or so clones, 9.2% seen once. Points from the study as a whole: At VDJ recombination sites, type 1 diabetes patients had fewer insertions and more deleted nucleotides. Patients with Type 1 diabetes showed moderately but significantly shorter TCRB CDR3s in all four CD4+ subsets.

This CDR3 spans 16 amino acids. Unmatched junction bases numbered 2, after V lost 0 bases and J lost 1 base. Germline-derived CDR1 and CDR2 are MNHEY and SVGAGI. Sequenced material: central memory CD4+ T cells from blood. The clonotype comes from a man in his late teens or twenties in good health. V is TRBV6-5 and J is TRBJ1-5; TRBD1 agrees at 8 bases. CDR3 amino acids: CASSYSSGGSNQPQHF. The DNA of the CDR3 is TGTGCCAGCAGTTACTCATCAGGGGGCAGCAATCAGCCCCAGCATTTT.